Below, one TCR beta chain is given with its context. The antigen is unknown. The germline gives CDR1 MDHEN, CDR2 SYDVKM. After removal of 5 bases from V and 2 bases from J, the junction contained 5 bases not matched to a gene. The CDR3 extends over 16 amino acids. This sample was included in a study of cytomegalovirus exposure and HLA in healthy donors. Points from the study as a whole: While the bulk of TCR sequences proved rare, some public TCRs turned up in many donors.

Amplification used 60 Vbeta primers and 13 Jbeta primers. Only in-frame clones appear in the TCRdb table, and some are missing; sequencing was by immunoSEQ multiplex PCR. The sample records under 200,000 clones, about four fifths being singletons. The clonotype originates from a male donor in good health and CMV-seropositive. The chain is built from TRBV28 and TRBJ1-3; the match to TRBD1 covers 11 bases. Sequencing input: PBMCs. The CDR3, as DNA: TGTGCCAGCAGTCCGTGGACAGGGGGCACTGGAAACACCATATATTTT. Protein sequence: CASSPWTGGTGNTIYF.